Shown below are 32 T cell receptor beta chains from a single sample sequenced in a study of T cell responses to AZD1222 COVID-19 vaccine. Sequencing used immunoSEQ multiplex PCR; TCRdb keeps in-frame clones, though not all of them. The data contain 110,000 to 150,000 clones, approximately 91% of them seen just once; the ten biggest clones take up 1.9%. Source: peripheral blood, taken 28 days after the second AZD1222 dose. The receptor set was obtained from an adult who received the AZD1222 COVID-19 vaccine.

The chain carries TRBV11-3 and TRBJ1-2; D possibly corresponds to TRBD1 (5 bases). Deletions cut 8 bases from V and 1 base from J, with 17 bases between. Germline loops: CDR1 SGHNT, CDR2 YENEEA. This CDR3 comprises 15 residues. CDR3: CASYLGPGRNYGYTF. The CDR3, as DNA: TGTGCCAGCTATTTGGGCCCAGGGCGTAACTATGGCTACACCTTC.

This chain connects TRBV5-4 to TRBJ1-1; D is ambiguous. Germline CDR1 SGHNT, CDR2 YYREEE (reference sequence). Trimming cost V 7 bases and J 1 base, with 14 bases left between them. The length of the CDR3 is 14 residues. The CDR3 nucleotides are TGTGCCAGCTCCATTGATCGACAGAACACTGAAGCTTTCTTT. Translation: CASSIDRQNTEAFF.

This clone was seen a single time. The junction and the germline gene differ at one end; a read error may be behind it. DNA for the CDR3: TGTGCCAGCAGCCTAGCCGGGGGGCGGGGTAGCAATGAGCAGTTCTTC. It specifies CASSLAGGRGSNEQFF. V gene TRBV7-2 combines with J gene TRBJ2-1; D might be TRBD2 (7 bases). The CDR3 extends over 16 amino acids. CDR1 is SGHTA and CDR2 is FQGNSA in the germline V gene.

This chain uses TRBV9 with TRBJ2-1; 10 bases fit TRBD2. The CDR3 contains 16 residues. Germline CDR1 is SGDLS and CDR2 is YYNGEE. V shed 4 bases, J shed 2 bases, and the junction held 6 bases outside the gene matches. In nucleotides, the CDR3 is TGTGCCAGCAGCCCCCGACTAGCGGGCGCCTACAATGAGCAGTTCTTC. Protein product: CASSPRLAGAYNEQFF. The full variable domain, completed using reference TRBV9 and TRBJ2-1, is DSGVTQTPKHLITATGQRVTLRCSPRSGDLSVYWYQQSLDQGLQFLIQYYNGEERAKGNILERFSAQQFPDLHSELNLSSLELGDSALYFCASSPRLAGAYNEQFFGPGTRLTVL.

This chain connects TRBV5-5 to TRBJ2-7, with D unresolved. V was pared by 0 bases and J by 3 bases, with 4 bases between. CDR3 size: 12 residues. CDR1 is SGHKS and CDR2 is YYEKEE in the germline V gene (reference sequence). The CDR3 sequence: CASSLAVYEQYF. The CDR3 region has the DNA TGTGCCAGCAGCTTGGCAGTCTACGAGCAGTACTTC. Based on the CDR3 plus reference TRBV5-5 and TRBJ2-7, the full variable domain is DAGVTQSPTHLIKTRGQQVTLRCSPISGHKSVSWYQQVLGQGPQFIFQYYEKEERGRGNFPDRFSARQFPNYSSELNVNALLLGDSALYLCASSLAVYEQYFGPGTRLTVT.

V and J are TRBV5-6 and TRBJ2-2; the match to TRBD1 covers 7 bases. Germline loops: CDR1 SGHDT, CDR2 YYEEEE. The CDR3 runs to 16 residues. V shed 1 base and J 2 bases; nucleotides not matched to a gene: 5. In nucleotides, the CDR3 is TGTGCCAGCAGCTTGACAGGGGCCCTAAACACCGGGGAGCTGTTTTTT. Protein product: CASSLTGALNTGELFF.

The chain employs TRBV5-5 and TRBJ1-1; no reliable D call. The CDR3 spans 13 residues. Germline CDR1 is SGHKS and CDR2 is YYEKEE (reference sequence). Deletions cut 1 base from V and 0 bases from J, with 4 bases between. The CDR3 nucleotides are TGTGCCAGCAGCTTGTATATGAACACTGAAGCTTTCTTT. Protein: CASSLYMNTEAFF.

The rearrangement joins TRBV19 to TRBJ2-1; 8 nucleotides line up with TRBD2. Germline CDR1 and CDR2: LNHDA and SQIVND (reference sequence). This CDR3 contains 15 residues. J lost 6 bases, V lost 1 base, and 5 bases had no gene match. The CDR3 bases are TGTGCCAGTAGTATAGCCGAGCGGGAGTTCAATGAGCAGTTCTTC. It encodes CASSIAEREFNEQFF.

The chain carries TRBV18 and TRBJ2-3; 12 bases match TRBD2. Germline CDR1 is KGHSH and CDR2 is LQKENI. Trimming took 6 bases from V and 5 from J; bases not matched to a gene: 6. The CDR3 length is 15 residues. CDR3 nucleotide sequence: TGTGCCAGCTCTCCTAGCGGGAGGGTACGAGATACGCAGTATTTT. Translated, it gives CASSPSGRVRDTQYF.

V usage is TRBV12-5 and J usage is TRBJ1-1; TRBD1 aligns across 7 bases. V was clipped by 0 bases and J by 0 bases; unmatched bases: 1. Germline CDR1 is LGHNT and CDR2 is FRNRAP. There are 15 residues in the CDR3. The CDR3 region has the DNA TGTGCTAGTGGTTTGGTACAGGGGTTGAACACTGAAGCTTTCTTT. Translating it yields CASGLVQGLNTEAFF. The complete variable domain, with remaining parts taken from reference TRBV12-5 and TRBJ1-1, reads DARVTQTPRHKVTEMGQEVTMRCQPILGHNTVFWYRQTMMQGLELLAYFRNRAPLDDSGMPKDRFSAEMPDATLATLKIQPSEPRDSAVYFCASGLVQGLNTEAFFGQGTRLTVV.

The chain links TRBV5-1 to TRBJ1-2; 11 nucleotides match TRBD1. CDR3 length: 15 residues. Per germline, CDR1 SGHRS and CDR2 YFSETQ. Losses at the gene ends were 4 bases for V and 4 bases for J; bases not matched to a gene: 6. The CDR3 DNA reads TGCGCCAGCAGCCAAGGGACAGGGGGTTTCTATGGCTACACCTTC. Translated, it gives CASSQGTGGFYGYTF.

This chain connects TRBV6-5 to TRBJ1-2; D ambiguous. Looked up from germline, CDR1 is MNHEY and CDR2 is SVGAGI. With 7 bases removed from V and 4 bases from J, the gap between germline ends came to 13 bases. CDR3 length equals 13 residues. The CDR3 sequence: CASKARETYGYTF. CDR3 nucleotides: TGTGCCAGCAAGGCAAGAGAGACCTATGGCTACACCTTC.

The V and J genes are TRBV10-2 and TRBJ1-5; the match to TRBD1 covers 9 bases. J lost 5 bases, V lost 4 bases, and 6 bases had no gene match. The germline V gene has CDR1 WSHSY and CDR2 SAAADI. CDR3 length equals 15 residues. CDR3: CASSAGQGPYQPQHF. The DNA of the CDR3 is TGCGCCAGCAGTGCGGGACAGGGACCGTATCAGCCCCAGCATTTT.

V is TRBV6-4 and J is TRBJ2-1, with 10 bases lining up with TRBD2. Germline V lookup: CDR1 MRHNA, CDR2 SNTAGT. The ends lost 4 bases at V and 3 bases at J; junction bases unmatched: 9. The CDR3 sequence is 17 residues long. The CDR3 loop reads CASSASGRASDYNEQFF. CDR3 DNA: TGTGCCAGCAGTGCCAGCGGGAGGGCTTCCGACTACAATGAGCAGTTCTTC.

V usage is TRBV5-1 and J usage is TRBJ1-5; D is perhaps TRBD1 (5 bases). V lost 4 bases and J lost 2, with 16 bases in between. This CDR3 has 16 amino acids. Germline values: CDR1 SGHRS, CDR2 YFSETQ. DNA for the CDR3: TGCGCCAGCAGCCCGGGGACGGTGGAAGGCAATCAGCCCCAGCATTTT. Its translation: CASSPGTVEGNQPQHF.

The chain combines TRBV30 with TRBJ1-5; 7 nucleotides match TRBD1. The CDR3 extends over 14 amino acids. The V and J ends lost 5 bases and 0 bases, in that order; junction bases with no gene match: 4. From germline, CDR1 is GTSNPN and CDR2 SVGIG (reference sequence). The CDR3 sequence is CAWGTENSNQPQHF. In DNA, the CDR3 is TGTGCCTGGGGGACAGAAAATAGCAATCAGCCCCAGCATTTT.

This clone showed up just once. This chain links TRBV6-1 with TRBJ2-5, with D possibly TRBD1 on 6 matching bases. V lost 3 bases to trimming and J lost 0 bases, with 11 bases between them. There are 15 residues in the CDR3. Germline lookup yields CDR1 MNHNS and CDR2 SASEGT. The CDR3 region has the DNA TGTGCCAGCAGTGAGTCGGGACACTACCAAGAGACCCAGTACTTC. This translates into CASSESGHYQETQYF.

V gene TRBV5-1 combines with J gene TRBJ1-2; 7 bases match TRBD1. The V gene's germline CDR1 is SGHRS and CDR2 YFSETQ. There are 15 residues in the CDR3. V dropped 0 bases and J dropped 5; count of bases not matched to a gene: 7. The CDR3 sequence is CASSLGADRLYGYTF. CDR3 in DNA: TGCGCCAGCAGCTTGGGGGCGGACAGGCTATATGGCTACACCTTC.

The rearrangement links TRBV7-9 to TRBJ1-5; the D is unclear. The CDR3 is made up of 15 amino acids. Germline CDR1 is SEHNR and CDR2 is FQNEAQ (reference sequence). Trimming cost V 4 bases and J 1 base, with 11 bases left between them. CDR3 amino acids: CASSSRGVSNQPQHF. The DNA of the CDR3 is TGTGCCAGCAGCTCCCGGGGTGTGAGCAATCAGCCCCAGCATTTT.

The gene calls are TRBV6-6 and TRBJ1-3; D is undetermined. Germline V gene lookup returns CDR1 MNHNY and CDR2 SVGAGI (reference sequence). Trimming cost V 7 bases and J 0 bases, with 10 bases left between them. This CDR3 is built from 14 residues. This chain's CDR3 is CASTRGDSGNTIYF. Here the CDR3 DNA reads TGTGCCAGCACCCGTGGAGACTCTGGAAACACCATATATTTT.

The V call is TRBV6-4, the J call TRBJ1-2, with D hard to call. Germline V gene sequence: CDR1 MRHNA, CDR2 SNTAGT. Trimming stripped 4 bases from V and 4 bases from J, with 10 bases between. The CDR3 is made up of 13 amino acids. CDR3 in DNA: TGTGCCAGCAGTGCCGACGGTTCCTATGGCTACACCTTC. This encodes CASSADGSYGYTF.

DNA of the CDR3: TGCGCCAGCAGCTTGCCAGCTCCAGATACGCAGTATTTT. Its translation is CASSLPAPDTQYF. This chain joins TRBV5-1 and TRBJ2-3, with D unresolved. V was pared by 1 base and J by 4 bases, with 7 bases between. The CDR3 is 13 residues long. In germline, CDR1 is SGHRS, CDR2 YFSETQ. The full variable domain, rest sourced from reference TRBV5-1 and TRBJ2-3, is KAGVTQTPRYLIKTRGQQVTLSCSPISGHRSVSWYQQTPGQGLQFLFEYFSETQRNKGNFPGRFSGRQFSNSRSEMNVSTLELGDSALYLCASSLPAPDTQYFGPGTRLTVL.

The chain employs TRBV5-1 and TRBJ1-1; 8 nucleotides match TRBD1. Germline loops: CDR1 SGHRS, CDR2 YFSETQ. Trimming took 6 bases from V and 1 from J; bases not matched to a gene: 8. The CDR3 covers 15 residues. The CDR3: CASNFWTGRNTEAFF. The CDR3 DNA sequence: TGCGCCAGCAACTTTTGGACAGGGAGGAACACTGAAGCTTTCTTT.

This clone appeared a few times. V usage is TRBV7-2 and J usage is TRBJ2-7; D may be TRBD2 (5 bases). CDR3 length: 15 amino acids. The V and J ends lost 2 bases and 2 bases respectively, with 13 bases between them. Germline V lookup: CDR1 SGHTA, CDR2 FQGNSA. As DNA, the CDR3 is TGTGCCAGCAGCTTATCCGCTAGCCCGACCTACGAGCAGTACTTC. Its protein is CASSLSASPTYEQYF.

The chain employs TRBV29-1 and TRBJ2-5; tentative D call: TRBD1 (6 bases). Germline CDR1 is SQVTM and CDR2 is ANQGSEA. The CDR3 runs to 14 residues. Trimming shortened V by 3 bases and J by 4 bases, and 15 bases separated the two germline ends. Here the CDR3 reads CSVEMMTGGETQYF. In nucleotides, the CDR3 is TGCAGCGTTGAGATGATGACAGGCGGAGAGACCCAGTACTTC.

This clone appeared a single time. The J gene is TRBJ2-7, the V gene TRBV28, with 7 bases lining up with TRBD1. CDR1 and CDR2 from the germline V gene are MDHEN and SYDVKM. The CDR3 is 13 amino acids. The V segment lost 6 bases and the J segment 3 bases; nucleotides outside the gene matches: 5. The CDR3 sequence is CASSHRDSYEQYF. The CDR3 coding sequence is TGTGCCAGCAGCCACAGGGACAGCTACGAGCAGTACTTC.

The chain is built from TRBV5-6 and TRBJ2-1; 12 bases fit TRBD2. V dropped 0 bases and J dropped 9; count of bases not matched to a gene: 4. Germline V gene sequence: CDR1 SGHDT, CDR2 YYEEEE. This CDR3 spans 15 amino acids. CDR3 loop: CASSLGLAGAGEQFF. The CDR3 coding sequence is TGTGCCAGCAGCTTGGGACTAGCGGGAGCGGGTGAGCAGTTCTTC.

V is TRBV2 and J is TRBJ1-6; tentatively, D is TRBD1 (5 bases). Germline-derived CDR1 and CDR2 are SNHLY and FYNNEI. The CDR3 consists of 14 residues. V was pared by 3 bases and J by 10 bases, with 13 bases between. The CDR3 nucleotides read TGTGCCAGCAGTGATCGTGCAGGGAGGTCACCCCTCCACTTT. It codes for CASSDRAGRSPLHF.

The V gene is TRBV6-5, the J gene TRBJ1-2, with 7 bases that match TRBD1. J lost 8 bases, V lost 0 bases, and 12 bases had no gene match. Germline CDR1 is MNHEY and CDR2 is SVGAGI. CDR3 length: 16 amino acids. CDR3 amino acids: CASSYSPRTGQGGYTF. In DNA, the CDR3 is TGTGCCAGCAGTTACTCCCCGCGGACAGGTCAAGGAGGCTACACCTTC.

V usage is TRBV6-5 and J usage is TRBJ1-2; 7 bases line up with TRBD1. CDR1 and CDR2 from the germline V gene are MNHEY and SVGAGI. The CDR3 runs 15 residues. With V trimmed by 0 bases and J by 7 bases, 8 bases remained unmatched. This CDR3 is CASSYSKAGGSGYTF. The CDR3 DNA reads TGTGCCAGCAGTTACTCGAAGGCAGGGGGTAGTGGCTACACCTTC.

The chain is built from TRBV5-1 and TRBJ2-1; 12 nucleotides line up with TRBD2. The J segment lost 3 bases and the V segment lost 0 bases, leaving 1 base of the junction unmatched. Germline CDR1 SGHRS, CDR2 YFSETQ. The CDR3 sequence is 16 residues long. CDR3 bases: TGCGCCAGCAGCTTGGCACTAGCGGGGGGCTACAATGAGCAGTTCTTC. This translates into CASSLALAGGYNEQFF.

This chain uses TRBV27 with TRBJ1-3; 7 nucleotides agree with TRBD1. The J segment lost 2 bases and the V segment lost 2 bases, leaving 3 bases of the junction unmatched. The CDR3 is made up of 15 amino acids. Germline V gene lookup returns CDR1 MNHEY and CDR2 SMNVEV (reference sequence). The DNA for the CDR3 is TGTGCCAGCAGTTTACAGGGACAGCCTGGAAACACCATATATTTT. This gives the protein CASSLQGQPGNTIYF.